This TCR beta chain was retrieved from a study of T cell repertoires in cytomegalovirus infection. Study summary: Matching HLA type, along with CMV infection, was indicated by public TCR beta signatures. Study conclusions and caveats: Cumulated frequencies of public TCR beta families served to identify carriers of CMV plus the relevant HLA. HLA-C-restricted CMV clonotypes gave the most frequent clonotype in two of eight donors.

In its sample, this clonotype was seen many times. Its antigen is currently unknown. TCRdb fed the reads into MiXCR, producing one record per CDR3 protein. Here the sample spans fewer than 550,000 distinct CDR3 sequences, approximately 10% being singletons. Per the germline V gene, CDR1 is ENHRY and CDR2 is SYGVKD. The trim removed 0 bases at V and 5 bases at J, leaving 0 bases unmatched. The CDR3 has 16 amino acids. This rearrangement joins TRBV10-3 to TRBJ2-1; 14 nucleotides line up with TRBD2. The source of this sequence is a human donor in good health (CMV status not recorded). Some clones in this sample may be carry-over from other donors' samples. What was sequenced was PBMCs. The CDR3 DNA reads as TGTGCCATCAGTGAGTCGGGACTAGCGGGGGACAATGAGCAGTTCTTC. Translation: CAISESGLAGDNEQFF.